Each of the 32 T cell receptor beta chains below was sequenced from the same sample in a study of Ad26.COV2.S vaccination and SARS-CoV-2 variants. Treatment specified: roughly 18 received Ad26.COV2.S at low or high dose, single or two shots; about 5 received placebo; per-sample allocation not given. Specimens were obtained on day 63 following the first vaccine or placebo injection. The method was immunoSEQ multiplex PCR; TCRdb's version includes in-frame clones alone and lacks a portion of them. In the table there are around 300,000 clones, 90% of which are singletons. This specimen consisted of peripheral blood, obtained in a trial of Ad26.COV2.S vaccine versus placebo. Every receptor here comes from a person aged 18-60 years who received the Ad26.COV2.S COVID-19 vaccine or a placebo.

The V gene is TRBV6-5, the J gene TRBJ2-3, with D unresolved. Germline loops: CDR1 MNHEY, CDR2 SVGAGI. The CDR3 sequence is 15 residues long. V dropped 2 bases and J dropped 0 bases, with 9 bases sitting between them. The CDR3 sequence: CASSYVTSSTDTQYF. DNA of the CDR3: TGTGCCAGCAGTTACGTGACATCTAGCACAGATACGCAGTATTTT.

CDR3 bases: TGTGCCAGCAGCTTTCTGCAAGGGGGGGTAAATGAAAAACTGTTTTTT. It encodes CASSFLQGGVNEKLFF. J is TRBJ1-4 and V is TRBV7-9, with D possibly being TRBD1 (6 bases). In germline, CDR1 is SEHNR, CDR2 FQNEAQ (reference sequence). CDR3 length equals 16 residues. Trimming cost V 3 bases and J 5 bases, with 16 bases left between them.

V usage is TRBV18 and J usage is TRBJ2-7; no definite D call. The CDR3 spans 14 residues. CDR1 is KGHSH and CDR2 is LQKENI in the germline V gene. V was clipped by 6 bases and J by 6 bases, with 18 bases between them. The CDR3 loop reads CASSDQLGNGEQYF. The DNA for the CDR3 is TGTGCCAGCTCGGACCAATTGGGGAATGGCGAGCAGTACTTC.

The rearrangement joins TRBV12-5 to TRBJ2-1, with 7 bases identical to TRBD2. V trimming: 1 base; J trimming: 9 bases; junction bases outside the gene matches: 9. This CDR3 comprises 15 residues. Germline loops: CDR1 LGHNT, CDR2 FRNRAP. The CDR3 DNA reads as TGTGCTAGTGGTTTGGGACTAGCCCTGGAGGGTGAGCAGTTCTTC. This gives the protein CASGLGLALEGEQFF. Using reference TRBV12-5 and TRBJ2-1 for the parts outside the CDR3, the full variable domain is DARVTQTPRHKVTEMGQEVTMRCQPILGHNTVFWYRQTMMQGLELLAYFRNRAPLDDSGMPKDRFSAEMPDATLATLKIQPSEPRDSAVYFCASGLGLALEGEQFFGPGTRLTVL.

V is TRBV19 and J is TRBJ2-7; TRBD2 matches at 9 bases. CDR1 and CDR2 from the germline V gene are LNHDA and SQIVND (reference sequence). V was pared by 6 bases and J by 4 bases, with 10 bases of the junction left unmatched. There are 15 residues in the CDR3. This chain's CDR3 is CASSPDGTSGYEQYF. In DNA form, the CDR3 reads TGTGCCAGTAGCCCTGACGGAACTAGCGGGTACGAGCAGTACTTC.

The chain joins TRBV6-5 to TRBJ2-1; D is uncertain. CDR3 length: 11 residues. Per germline, CDR1 MNHEY and CDR2 SVGAGI. V was cut by 8 bases and J by 12 bases, with 14 bases left in between. This CDR3 is CASATSDGQFF. The CDR3 coding sequence is TGTGCCAGCGCTACGAGCGACGGGCAGTTCTTC.

On this clone itself: This specimen includes other DNA sequences encoding the same CDR3. This chain connects TRBV27 to TRBJ1-1, with 9 bases identical to TRBD1. From germline, CDR1 is MNHEY and CDR2 SMNVEV (reference sequence). The ends lost 5 bases at V and 1 base at J; junction bases unmatched: 2. The CDR3 is 14 amino acids. CDR3 amino acids: CASSPGQGNTEAFF. The CDR3 DNA reads TGTGCCAGCAGTCCGGGACAGGGGAACACTGAAGCTTTCTTT.

To note about this clone: Additional DNA sequences in this sample encode the identical CDR3. The rearrangement joins TRBV18 to TRBJ1-6; 9 bases are shared with TRBD1. This CDR3 has 14 residues. Germline lookup yields CDR1 KGHSH and CDR2 LQKENI. V dropped 6 bases and J dropped 6; count of bases not matched to a gene: 3. The CDR3 bases are TGTGCCAGCTCTAGGGACAGGGCTAATTCACCCCTCCACTTT. It yields the protein CASSRDRANSPLHF.

The rearrangement links TRBV7-9 to TRBJ2-7, with 7 bases matching TRBD2. Trimming at V came to 5 bases and at J to 2 bases, leaving 12 bases not matched to a gene. The CDR3 is made up of 16 amino acids. The V gene's germline CDR1 is SEHNR and CDR2 FQNEAQ (reference sequence). The CDR3 here is CASSLGRGMVTYEQYF. Here the CDR3 DNA reads TGTGCCAGCAGCCTAGGGCGGGGGATGGTGACCTACGAGCAGTACTTC.

The rearrangement uses TRBV11-2 and TRBJ1-1; 8 bases are shared with TRBD1. Germline lookup yields CDR1 SGHAT and CDR2 FQNNGV. The CDR3 has 18 amino acids. The V gene end was trimmed by 4 bases and the J gene end by 1 base; junction bases not matched to a gene: 14. CDR3 sequence (DNA): TGTGCCAGCAGCTCACCCAAGGCCAGGGGGCAGAGGAACACTGAAGCTTTCTTT. This translates into CASSSPKARGQRNTEAFF. Combining the CDR3 with reference TRBV11-2 and TRBJ1-1 gives the whole variable domain EAGVAQSPRYKIIEKRQSVAFWCNPISGHATLYWYQQILGQGPKLLIQFQNNGVVDDSQLPKDRFSAERLKGVDSTLKIQPAKLEDSAVYLCASSSPKARGQRNTEAFFGQGTRLTVV.

The chain recombines TRBV27 with TRBJ2-7; D not certain. V shed 8 bases and J shed 4 bases, with 12 bases lying between them. Germline values: CDR1 MNHEY, CDR2 SMNVEV (reference sequence). This CDR3 contains 12 residues. CDR3 region: CASGLTPYEQYV. Written as DNA, the CDR3 is TGTGCCAGCGGCCTAACCCCTTACGAGCAGTACGTC.

J is TRBJ2-5 and V is TRBV11-3, with D maybe TRBD2 (5 bases). The CDR3 contains 15 residues. Germline-derived CDR1 and CDR2 are SGHNT and YENEEA. The V and J ends lost 2 bases and 7 bases respectively, with 17 bases between them. The CDR3 protein is CASSLILAGPVTQYF. As DNA, the CDR3 is TGTGCCAGCAGCTTAATTCTGGCGGGCCCGGTGACCCAGTACTTC.

This chain uses TRBV5-1 with TRBJ1-5; a weak D match, TRBD1 (6 bases). Deletions cut 0 bases from V and 5 bases from J, with 15 bases between. Germline V gene sequence: CDR1 SGHRS, CDR2 YFSETQ. The CDR3 covers 16 residues. This CDR3 is CASSLEGGDTHQPQHF. CDR3 coding DNA: TGCGCCAGCAGCTTGGAGGGTGGGGACACCCATCAGCCCCAGCATTTT.

This sequence joins TRBV5-4 and TRBJ2-3; D remains unclear. The CDR3 contains 11 residues. Trimming pared 1 base from V and 8 bases from J, leaving 5 bases between. Germline V gene lookup returns CDR1 SGHNT and CDR2 YYREEE (reference sequence). This chain's CDR3 is CASSLMTTQYF. The CDR3 DNA reads TGTGCCAGCAGCTTGATGACTACGCAGTATTTT.

This chain links TRBV6-5 with TRBJ1-3, with D possibly TRBD1 on 5 matching bases. This CDR3 is 15 amino acids long. V lost 7 bases and J 8 bases, leaving 21 bases between the germline ends. The germline gives CDR1 MNHEY, CDR2 SVGAGI. CDR3 residues: CASNPQGPKVDTIYF. Here the CDR3 DNA reads TGTGCCAGCAATCCCCAGGGACCAAAGGTTGACACCATATATTTT.

CDR3 sequence: CAQVRNYGYTF. The CDR3 DNA reads as TGCGCCCAGGTTCGAAACTATGGCTACACCTTC. The gene calls are TRBV5-1 and TRBJ1-2; no clear D. The CDR3 runs 11 residues. Germline V gives CDR1 SGHRS, CDR2 YFSETQ. Between the trimmed V and J ends, which lost 10 bases and 2 bases, there was a span of 9 bases.

The V and J genes are TRBV27 and TRBJ2-4; possibly TRBD2 for D (5 bases). There are 16 residues in the CDR3. Germline CDR1 MNHEY, CDR2 SMNVEV (reference sequence). V was pared by 3 bases and J by 5 bases, with 17 bases between. DNA of the CDR3: TGTGCCAGCAGTTTCCTTGACTCAATCGGGGAAAACATTCAGTACTTC. Its translation: CASSFLDSIGENIQYF.

The chain joins TRBV7-8 to TRBJ1-1; D is possibly TRBD1 (5 bases). Trimming pared 0 bases from V and 12 bases from J, leaving 11 bases between. The CDR3 has 12 amino acids. The germline CDR1 and CDR2 sequences are SGHVS and FQNEAQ. The DNA for the CDR3 is TGTGCCAGCAGCTTAGCGTCAGGGTCCTCTTTCTTT. It encodes CASSLASGSSFF.

This clone was found a few times. This sequence joins TRBV10-3 and TRBJ1-2; D is possibly TRBD1 (6 bases). In germline, CDR1 is ENHRY, CDR2 SYGVKD. Trimming shortened V by 6 bases and J by 2 bases, and 16 bases separated the two germline ends. The CDR3 has 15 residues. For the CDR3, the DNA is TGTGCCATCAGGTCTAAGGAAGGACAGAACTATGGCTACACCTTC. Amino acid sequence: CAIRSKEGQNYGYTF.

The V gene is TRBV6-5, the J gene TRBJ1-1; D unclear. Germline assignment: CDR1 MNHEY and CDR2 SVGAGI. Trimming pared 2 bases from V and 1 base from J, leaving 11 bases between. The CDR3 spans 15 residues. The CDR3 bases are TGTGCCAGCAGTTACAGGATACCCCCGAACACTGAAGCTTTCTTT. Protein product: CASSYRIPPNTEAFF.

The chain couples TRBV27 to TRBJ1-1; a possible D gene is TRBD1 (6 bases). Germline lookup yields CDR1 MNHEY and CDR2 SMNVEV (reference sequence). This CDR3 region has 13 residues. V was shortened by 3 bases and J by 8 bases, with 13 bases between the two germline ends. The CDR3 region is CASSFYTGQEAFF. CDR3 coding DNA: TGTGCCAGCAGTTTCTATACAGGGCAAGAAGCTTTCTTT.

The rearrangement links TRBV5-6 to TRBJ2-1; TRBD1 might be the D (6 bases). V gave up 3 bases and J gave up 1 base, with 20 bases separating them. The V gene's germline CDR1 is SGHDT and CDR2 YYEEEE. This CDR3 has 18 residues. CDR3 protein: CASSSHGIYRVSYNEQFF. The CDR3 region has the DNA TGTGCCAGCAGCTCCCATGGTATCTACAGGGTGTCCTACAATGAGCAGTTCTTC.

CDR3 nucleotides: TGTGCCAGCTTACAGGGCACTGAAGCTTTCTTT. It yields the protein CASLQGTEAFF. The chain has TRBV7-8 and TRBJ1-1; a weak D match, TRBD1 (6 bases). The V and J ends lost 8 bases and 4 bases respectively, with 8 bases between them. Germline lookup yields CDR1 SGHVS and CDR2 FQNEAQ. The CDR3 runs 11 residues. The full variable domain, completed using reference TRBV7-8 and TRBJ1-1, is GAGVSQSPRYKVAKRGQDVALRCDPISGHVSLFWYQQALGQGPEFLTYFQNEAQLDKSGLPSDRFFAERPEGSVSTLKIQRTQQEDSAVYLCASLQGTEAFFGQGTRLTVV.

This chain joins TRBV19 and TRBJ1-6, with 9 bases matching TRBD1. This CDR3 has 17 residues. Germline lookup yields CDR1 LNHDA and CDR2 SQIVND (reference sequence). Germline trimming cut 2 bases from V and 9 bases from J; bases unmatched to any gene: 11. This chain's CDR3 is CASSISVRTGGSSPLHF. CDR3 sequence (DNA): TGTGCCAGTAGTATAAGCGTAAGAACAGGGGGCAGTTCACCCCTCCACTTT. Complete variable domain (other parts from reference TRBV19 and TRBJ1-6): DGGITQSPKYLFRKEGQNVTLSCEQNLNHDAMYWYRQDPGQGLRLIYYSQIVNDFQKGDIAEGYSVSREKKESFPLTVTSAQKNPTAFYLCASSISVRTGGSSPLHFGNGTRLTVT.

As concerns this clone: Distinct nucleotide sequences in the sample also encode this CDR3. This rearrangement joins TRBV7-2 to TRBJ1-2; no firm D call. Germline-derived CDR1 and CDR2 are SGHTA and FQGNSA. Between the trimmed V and J ends, which lost 0 bases and 4 bases, there was a span of 6 bases. The CDR3 sequence is 13 residues long. The CDR3 nucleotides read TGTGCCAGCAGCTTAGCAACCCTCTATGGCTACACCTTC. Its protein product is CASSLATLYGYTF.

The genes are TRBV29-1 and TRBJ2-7, with D unclear. Germline V lookup: CDR1 SQVTM, CDR2 ANQGSEA. Between the trimmed V and J ends, which lost 4 bases and 0 bases, there was a span of 10 bases. This CDR3 has 13 amino acids. The CDR3 coding sequence is TGCAGCGTTGGAAAGGAAAGCTCCTACGAGCAGTACTTC. It translates to CSVGKESSYEQYF.

The chain carries TRBV2 and TRBJ2-4; the D call may be TRBD1 or TRBD2 (6 bases each). Germline V gene data show CDR1 as SNHLY and CDR2 as FYNNEI. This CDR3 has 18 residues. V was trimmed by 1 base and J by 0 bases, leaving 16 bases between them. In DNA form, the CDR3 reads TGTGCCAGCAGTGAAGAGGGGGGCAGGACCCTAGCCAAAAACATTCAGTACTTC. Encoded protein: CASSEEGGRTLAKNIQYF.

The V and J genes are TRBV7-9 and TRBJ1-2; 7 nucleotides match TRBD1. The CDR3 is 14 amino acids. Per germline, CDR1 SEHNR and CDR2 FQNEAQ (reference sequence). The junction had 2 bases not matched to a gene; V was cut back by 0 bases and J by 4 bases. The CDR3 loop reads CASSLADRSYGYTF. The DNA for the CDR3 is TGTGCCAGCAGCTTAGCGGACAGGTCCTATGGCTACACCTTC.

The V gene is TRBV9, the J gene TRBJ2-7, with 9 bases that match TRBD1. Per the germline V gene, CDR1 is SGDLS and CDR2 is YYNGEE. V was pared by 3 bases and J by 1 base, with 5 bases of the junction left unmatched. This CDR3 comprises 15 residues. DNA for the CDR3: TGTGCCAGCAGCGAGGGGGACAGGGAGTCCTACGAGCAGTACTTC. Protein sequence: CASSEGDRESYEQYF.

The V gene is TRBV7-9, the J gene TRBJ1-1, with D possibly matching TRBD1 (6 bases). This CDR3 has 17 residues. Germline values: CDR1 SEHNR, CDR2 FQNEAQ (reference sequence). V was trimmed by 5 bases and J by 0 bases, leaving 19 bases between them. The CDR3 loop reads CASSPPLGGSVNTEAFF. CDR3 sequence (DNA): TGTGCCAGCAGCCCACCGTTAGGGGGATCGGTGAACACTGAAGCTTTCTTT.

This clone was seen once. The V call is TRBV15, the J call TRBJ2-1; TRBD2 matches at 9 bases. CDR3 length: 16 residues. Germline V lookup: CDR1 LNHNV, CDR2 YYDKDF (reference sequence). The trim removed 5 bases at V and 1 base at J, leaving 6 bases unmatched. CDR3 coding DNA: TGTGCCACCAGCGAGGGACTAGCTGATTCCTACAATGAGCAGTTCTTC. Protein product: CATSEGLADSYNEQFF.

This chain joins TRBV5-6 and TRBJ1-1, with D unclear. The CDR3 contains 13 residues. The V gene's germline CDR1 is SGHDT and CDR2 YYEEEE. Between the trimmed V and J ends, which lost 3 bases and 5 bases, there was a span of 11 bases. The DNA for the CDR3 is TGTGCCAGCAGCTACGGACCGGAAACTGAAGCTTTCTTT. This encodes CASSYGPETEAFF. The full variable domain, in which reference TRBV5-6 and TRBJ1-1 provide the parts outside the CDR3, is DAGVTQSPTHLIKTRGQQVTLRCSPKSGHDTVSWYQQALGQGPQFIFQYYEEEERQRGNFPDRFSGHQFPNYSSELNVNALLLGDSALYLCASSYGPETEAFFGQGTRLTVV.